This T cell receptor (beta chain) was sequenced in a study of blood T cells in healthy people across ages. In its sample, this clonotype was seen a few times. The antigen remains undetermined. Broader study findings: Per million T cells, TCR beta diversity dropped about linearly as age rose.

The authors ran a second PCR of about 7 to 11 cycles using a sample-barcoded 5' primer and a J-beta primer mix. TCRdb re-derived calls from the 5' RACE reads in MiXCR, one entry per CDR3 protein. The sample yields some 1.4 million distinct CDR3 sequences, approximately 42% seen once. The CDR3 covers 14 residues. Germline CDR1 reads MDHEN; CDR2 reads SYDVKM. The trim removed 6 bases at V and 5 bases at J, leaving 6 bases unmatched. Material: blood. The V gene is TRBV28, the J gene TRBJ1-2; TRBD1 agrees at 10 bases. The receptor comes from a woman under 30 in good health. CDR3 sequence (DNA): TGTGCCAGCAGACTGCCGGGACAGGGGTATGGCTACACCTTC. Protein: CASRLPGQGYGYTF.